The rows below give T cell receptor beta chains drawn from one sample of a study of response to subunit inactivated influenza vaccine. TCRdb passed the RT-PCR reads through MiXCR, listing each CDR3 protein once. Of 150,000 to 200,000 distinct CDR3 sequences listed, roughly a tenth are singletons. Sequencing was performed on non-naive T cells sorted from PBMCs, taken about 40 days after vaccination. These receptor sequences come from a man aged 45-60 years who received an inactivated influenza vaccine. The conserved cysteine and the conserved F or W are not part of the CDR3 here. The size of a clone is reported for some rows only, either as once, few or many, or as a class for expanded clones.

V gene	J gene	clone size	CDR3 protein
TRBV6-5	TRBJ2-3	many	ASSSPSTDTQY
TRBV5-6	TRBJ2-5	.	ASSLKGPQETQY
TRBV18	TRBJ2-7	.	ASTQNQGYEQY
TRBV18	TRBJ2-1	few	ASSPGAGLAGVTYNEQF
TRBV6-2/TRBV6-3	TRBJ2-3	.	ASSKGLAPETDTQY
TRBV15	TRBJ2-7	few	ATSRQRTGRHEQY
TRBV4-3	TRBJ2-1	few	ASSQVAGGDEQF
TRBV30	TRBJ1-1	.	AWSVRGKHTEAF
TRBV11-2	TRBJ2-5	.	ASTPGVLETQY
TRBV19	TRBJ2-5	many	ASSIGSGETQY
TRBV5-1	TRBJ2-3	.	ASSLAVRQDTDTQY
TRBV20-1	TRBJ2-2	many	SARDIYTGELF
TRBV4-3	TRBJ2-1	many	ASSEQPQIYNEQF
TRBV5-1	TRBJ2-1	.	ASSSGTPPYNEQF
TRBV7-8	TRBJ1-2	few	ASSLGATGGYT
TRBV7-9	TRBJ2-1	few	ASSGAGGPGSYNEQF
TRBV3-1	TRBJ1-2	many	ASSQFLGDYGYT
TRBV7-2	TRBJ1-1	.	ASSVDRDTEAF
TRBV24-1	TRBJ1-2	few	ATSGDRGEYGYT
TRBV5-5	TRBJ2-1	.	ASSTPLRSYNEQF
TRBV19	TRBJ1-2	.	ASSMSGTGDGYT
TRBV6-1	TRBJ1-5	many	ASSEAGTGPQPQH
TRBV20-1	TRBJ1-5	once	SARDRDWATVANQPQH
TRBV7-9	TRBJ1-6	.	ASSHGGNSPLH
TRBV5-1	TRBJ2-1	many	ASTSGRSYNEQF
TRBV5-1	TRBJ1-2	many	ASSLESAGEGYT
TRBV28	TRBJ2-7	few	ASSLGRVRGEQY
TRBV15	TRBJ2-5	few	ATSGGTEETQY
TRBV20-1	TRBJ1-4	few	SAAGRHSEKLF
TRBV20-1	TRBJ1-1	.	SARPGGSTEAF
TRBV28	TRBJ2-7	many	ASSHHLDGGYEQY
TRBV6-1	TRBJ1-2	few	ASSASGQGDYGYT
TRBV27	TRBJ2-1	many	ASSLSHRNEQF
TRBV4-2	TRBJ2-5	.	ASSRKTGPQETQY
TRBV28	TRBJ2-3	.	ASSSPNTQY
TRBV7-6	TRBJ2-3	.	ASSLGQGRTDTQY
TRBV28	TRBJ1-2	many	ASSLFTPGSYGYT